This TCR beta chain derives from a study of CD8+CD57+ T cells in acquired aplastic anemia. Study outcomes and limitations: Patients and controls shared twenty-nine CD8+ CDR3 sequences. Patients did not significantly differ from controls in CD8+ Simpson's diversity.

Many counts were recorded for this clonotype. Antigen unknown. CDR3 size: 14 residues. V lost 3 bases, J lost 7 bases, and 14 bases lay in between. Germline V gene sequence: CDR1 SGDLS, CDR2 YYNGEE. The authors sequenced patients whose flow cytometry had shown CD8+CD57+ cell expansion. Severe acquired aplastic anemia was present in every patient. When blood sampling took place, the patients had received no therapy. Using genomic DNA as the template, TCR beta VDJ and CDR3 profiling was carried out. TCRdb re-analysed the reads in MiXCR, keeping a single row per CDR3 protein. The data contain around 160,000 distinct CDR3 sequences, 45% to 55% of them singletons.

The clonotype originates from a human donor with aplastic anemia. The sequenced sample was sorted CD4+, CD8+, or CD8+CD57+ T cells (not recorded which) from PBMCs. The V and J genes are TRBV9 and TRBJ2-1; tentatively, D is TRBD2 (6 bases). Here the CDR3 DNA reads TGTGCCAGCAGCGGACTAGTCTCAGGGAATGAGCAGTTCTTC. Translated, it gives CASSGLVSGNEQFF.